Included here is one T cell receptor (beta chain) sequence, with context. Its antigen is unidentified. The sample comes from a study of PD-1 blockade in classical Hodgkin lymphoma. Findings of the study overall: Nothing has yet pinned down what causes the repertoire differences, possibly disease activity or prior therapy. Reports described newly diagnosed patients as having lower baseline TCR diversity than healthy donors.

Time point here: newly diagnosed, previously untreated cHL patient sample. With magnetic negative selection, CD4+ T cells were purified from PBMCs that had been thawed. As a comparison, the study used PBMCs from newly diagnosed, untreated classical Hodgkin lymphoma. Germline V gene lookup returns CDR1 MNHNS and CDR2 SASEGT. V lost 6 bases and J 5 bases, leaving 13 bases between the germline ends. The CDR3 length is 13 residues. TCRdb's table, derived via immunoSEQ multiplex PCR, lists solely in-frame clones and lacks some. The profile covers about 35,000 clones, with around 89% appearing a single time and about 0.22% taken by the ten largest.

The TCR was taken from a human donor with classical Hodgkin lymphoma. V is TRBV6-1 and J is TRBJ2-5, with a tentative D call TRBD2 (6 bases). The sample was CD4+ T cells from blood. CDR3 sequence: CASSGSYLETQYF. CDR3 sequence (DNA): TGTGCCAGCAGCGGGAGCTACCTGGAGACCCAGTACTTC.